Included here is one T cell receptor beta chain sequence, with context. What it binds is not known. The CDR3 covers 14 residues. V lost 1 base and J 2 bases, leaving 7 bases between the germline ends. Germline CDR1 MNHNS, CDR2 SASEGT. This specimen comes from a study of OX40 agonist ivuxolimab in advanced cancers. In the study overall: Ivuxolimab, an antibody that agonizes OX40 (CD134), was administered to the patients. In three patients, partial responses were observed, one with hepatocellular carcinoma and two with cutaneous melanoma. Study-wide points: Within 6 weeks, CD4+ and CD8+ blood T cells expanded clonally at 0.1 to 3.0 mg/kg.

Sequencing used immunoSEQ multiplex PCR; TCRdb keeps in-frame clones, though not all of them. Of 20,000 to 30,000 clones in the sample, around 85% were seen once. The chain has TRBV6-1 and TRBJ2-3; D unclear. This specimen consisted of CD4+ or CD8+ T cells sorted from blood, obtained in a trial of the OX40 agonist ivuxolimab. The sequence came from an adult with an advanced solid tumor such as melanoma, head and neck, liver or kidney cancer. CDR3 in amino acids: CASSEVGDTDTQYF. The CDR3 coding sequence is TGTGCCAGCAGTGAAGTCGGAGACACAGATACGCAGTATTTT.